This note documents a single T cell receptor (beta chain) sequence. Its antigen is currently unknown. Sequenced by immunoSEQ multiplex PCR; TCRdb stores in-frame clones only, minus some. The top ten clones hold around 0.78% of a sample with around 95,000 clones, around 82% of them seen once. The CDR3 spans 12 residues. The germline gives CDR1 GTSNPN, CDR2 SVGIG (reference sequence). This sample is drawn from a study of radiotherapy plus CTLA-4 blockade in lung cancer. Across the whole study: Disease control was present in more than 25% of patients, and objective responses in 15% to 20%. Whole-study findings and limits: TCR clones from tumors expanded in blood after radiotherapy plus ipilimumab. Early blood T cell clone changes and increased post-radiation serum interferon-beta were reportedly the strongest response predictors.

Patients with chemo-refractory metastatic non-small-cell lung cancer received focal radiation plus CTLA-4 blockade with ipilimumab. The clonotype originates from a human donor with non-small cell lung cancer who had stable disease on radiotherapy plus ipilimumab. This sample comprised peripheral blood, obtained from a patient treated with radiotherapy plus ipilimumab. This chain links TRBV30 with TRBJ1-5; D uncertain. In DNA, the CDR3 is TGTGGGTTGGGCGGGGGCAATCAGCCCCAGCATTTT. It is translated as CGLGGGNQPQHF.